This T cell receptor beta chain stems from a study of T cell responses to AZD1222 COVID-19 vaccine. Across the whole study: Pooling covered second doses at about 4 or about 12 weeks.

On this clone itself: Antigen: not known.

The protocol was immunoSEQ multiplex PCR, while the TCRdb copy is restricted to in-frame clones and leaves out a portion. In the table there are 200,000 or so clones, roughly 93% of which are singletons. Findings and limits, study-wide: Close to half of all spike-specific TCRs reportedly target regions of the variants that are unmutated. Donor demographics were predominantly white British with a female majority; clonal diversity may be underestimated.

Trimming took off 1 base at V and 10 bases at J, with 8 bases between the two ends. This CDR3 contains 13 residues. Germline lookup yields CDR1 LGHNA and CDR2 YNFKEQ. The rearrangement uses TRBV4-2 and TRBJ1-6, with D possibly TRBD1 on 5 matching bases. The material was peripheral blood, obtained on day 0 of AZD1222 vaccination. This TCR was recovered from an adult in good health. Here the CDR3 DNA reads TGTGCCAGCAGCCAAGGCCGGGACTCACCCCTCCACTTT. Its protein product is CASSQGRDSPLHF.